This T cell receptor (beta chain) derives from a study of cytomegalovirus exposure and HLA in healthy donors (dated by TCRdb to the late 2010s). Describing the broader study: An earlier analysis of some 600 of the donors reported 276 Gb of sequence data and 95 million to 140 million unique TCR beta sequences obtained from around 190 million T cells. Four or five DR-DQ haplotypes were treated as single units for association and clustering because of strong linkage in the cohort. Every repertoire in the discovery cohort had been generated on one and the same sequencing platform. Rather than using new phenotypic data, the later analysis identified candidate immune exposures from TCR beta sequences and from how often those sequences occurred across donors. A later analysis re-examined previously published TCR beta repertoires from 600 to 700 donors and added high-resolution HLA genotyping to investigate patterns of TCR occurrence. The study was designed to test whether signatures of past pathogen exposure could be identified by cataloging public T cell receptors. An early release that covered 500 to 800 HLA-typed donors contained 250 to 350 gigabases of sequencing data and about 93 million unique TCR sequences. HLA typing included class I and class II loci at four-digit resolution. The study used immunosequencing to profile the T cell repertoires of around 600 subjects and linked those repertoires to cytomegalovirus serostatus. Across approximately 420 genotyped donors of the cohort, an average of approximately 240,000 unique TCR beta nucleotide sequences per donor were sequenced, and roughly a sixth of those sequences were non-productive. Of the approximately 370 genotyped donors, approximately 81% were placed in the genetic ancestry cluster associated with self-reported Caucasian donors. Genome-wide SNP genotypes for about 65% of the 666 donors were used in a later genetic analysis, which treated that subset as a discovery cohort. Besides the first cohort of under 700 subjects, a separate validation cohort made up of roughly 120 different subjects was used. The number of donors typed differed by locus, with roughly 629-640 for A, B, C, DRB1 and DQB1, more than 500 for DQA1, 600 to 610 for DPA1, and 400 to 490 for DPB1. Alongside the repertoire data, information on donor age, sex, ethnicity and CMV serostatus was compiled. An earlier analysis of approximately 630 of the donors applied high-throughput TCR beta sequencing to assess whether each TCR beta V gene segment acted as functional or pseudogenic. The study combined high-throughput TCR immunosequencing, statistical association of individual TCRs with disease status, and machine learning to predict cytomegalovirus infection status.

The library came from the immunoSEQ multiplex PCR assay. The multiplex PCR relied on a mix of 60 forward primers for TCR Vbeta segments and 13 reverse primers for TCR Jbeta segments. The CDR3 region of rearranged TCR beta genes was amplified from genomic DNA with a multiplex PCR assay. Amplified TCR beta libraries were sequenced as 87-base-pair reads on the Illumina HiSeq System. Regarding the original processing steps: Across the 670 or so repertoires, a later analysis counted tens of millions of unique TCR beta chains, around 11 million of which were shared by at least two donors. Raw reads were error-corrected and collapsed into unique sequences by a nearest-neighbor algorithm in which closely related sequences were merged to remove PCR and sequencing errors. V, D and J gene segments were assigned by aligning CDR3 sequences to IMGT reference sequences. For a sequence to be retained, a match of at least six nucleotides to both a V gene segment and a J gene segment was required. A rearrangement was called productive if the CDR3 had no stop codons and remained in frame with V and J, and every other rearrangement was called non-productive. CDR3 was defined according to IMGT convention as the region running from the second conserved V-encoded cysteine to the conserved J-encoded phenylalanine. The earlier analysis of about 570 of the donors excluded any sequence lacking an unambiguous match to a single V gene segment. In an earlier analysis of 450 to 750 of the donors, a V segment was called functional when productive rearrangements were above 56.7%, and segregating when the standard deviation between donors exceeded 5%. A statistical classification framework was built for diagnosing cytomegalovirus status from the catalog of TCR beta chain sequences. In a later analysis, V and J genes were assigned by comparing TCR nucleotide sequences against IMGT/GENE-DB human TR gene sequences. A later analysis assigned CDR3 sequences and most-parsimonious VDJ recombination scenarios with the TCRdist pipeline. A later analysis defined each TCR beta chain by its CDR3 amino acid sequence plus V-gene family, and excluded reads lacking a unique V-gene family. A later analysis removed over 500 highly shared, low-generation-probability nucleotide sequences to deal with suspected cross-contamination and a sequencing artifact. In a later analysis, a clonal expansion index was calculated for each public chain from normalized within-repertoire ranks of inferred template counts. In a later analysis, generation probabilities were computed with a VDJ recombination model fitted to out-of-frame rearrangements, and the resulting probabilities were checked against IGoR. In a later analysis, TCR-TCR, TCR-HLA and TCR-CMV co-occurrence was scored with hypergeometric tests, and a repertoire-size bias correction was applied to TCR pairs. False discovery rates were estimated in a later analysis by permuting HLA or CMV assignments 20 times. In a later analysis, co-occurring TCRs were grouped with DBSCAN, and TCRdist sequence similarity was added when clustering was performed within HLA-allele-positive subsets. For co-occurrence clustering, repertoires with fewer than 30,000 or more than 120,000 public chains were excluded, along with roughly 5 repertoires with anomalous nucleotide sharing. The table comes from immuneACCESS by way of TCRdb, which keeps in-frame sequences with V and J called. Part of the clones is missing from these tables; in studies checked, under half for an unresolved V gene and the rest for unknown reasons. From that table come the V and J calls and clone size; the DNA was used to work out D and trimming. The sample profile shows about 89,000 clones; about 67% of them were found once. The ten biggest clones cover 2.1% of the sample.

With regard to this clone: It lacks a known antigen. Base qualities were left out, and no much larger clone turns up one base away.

The cohort comprised some 730 healthy bone marrow donors. Cohort members were all nominally healthy when sampled, although unrecorded immune exposures were likely present. The donor was CMV seronegative and belonged to the group of roughly 330 seronegative cohort members. A peripheral blood sample was provided by each donor, and peripheral blood mononuclear cells were used for TCR beta sequencing. Genomic DNA was extracted from the blood cell samples with the Qiagen DNeasy Blood Extraction Kit. The CDR3 numbers 14 residues from cysteine through phenylalanine. Only the CDR3 part of the read is kept: 42 bases, read in frame from the first base. The germline V and J ends show losses of 7 bases and 2 bases respectively, and no gene match explains 6 bases of the junction. The germline V gene supplies CDR1 SNHLY and CDR2 FYNNEI. General findings and caveats noted by the study authors: For the cohort, immune exposure information was limited to CMV serostatus. In a later analysis, HLA-associated TCR beta chains were found to be more clonally expanded and to have lower generation probabilities than equally common non-associated chains. The classifier was reported to diagnose cytomegalovirus status with high specificity and sensitivity in both the original and validation cohorts. The presence/absence analyses assumed that sequencing depth was roughly uniform across donors, and that assumption may not be true. Because HLA typing was unavailable for some donors at each locus, only the typed subset was used in association tests. When HLA alleles, especially DR and DQ, strongly co-occurred, TCR associations were difficult to assign to individual alleles. According to the authors, the approach could potentially be generalized to other disease states and immunological phenotypes. The study listed 150 to 200 TCR beta chains as associated with cytomegalovirus. According to a later analysis, parvovirus B19, influenza, CMV and Epstein-Barr virus appeared linked to several top co-occurrence clusters. A later analysis associated about 17,000 TCR beta sequences with specific HLA alleles at a false discovery rate of 0.05. Because the 87-base-pair reads could not distinguish some IMGT-functional V segments, including TRBV6-2 and TRBV6-3, those segments were excluded. The cohort was sequenced for TCR beta chains only, and without alpha or paired-chain data the features that could be detected were limited. Correlated functional status among segregating V segments might be attributable to linkage disequilibrium, but an unknown experimental factor could not be ruled out. The earlier analysis of nearly 600 of the donors excluded over 15 rarely observed V segments, including chromosome 9 orphons, because counts were too low. In vitro tests confirmed that a few of the cytomegalovirus-associated TCR beta chains recognize cytomegalovirus antigens. A further reported finding was that TCR beta sequences accurately predicted the HLA-A and HLA-B alleles for most subjects in the first cohort. A cluster of highly shared sequence variants was judged likely to represent a technical artifact of the sequencing pipeline. Broadly in line with IMGT annotations, most TCR beta V segments showed up in productive rearrangements about 87% or about 30% of the time in an earlier analysis of some 590 of the donors. According to a later analysis, TCR association rates differed among HLA loci, with DRB1 alleles showing the most associated TCRs and HLA-C alleles showing the fewest. According to a later analysis, most CMV-associated TCR beta chains appeared to be HLA-restricted, and the HLA associations seemed to be driven largely by CMV exposure. V-gene and J-gene trimming of TCR beta chains was associated with a missense DCLRE1C variant in a later genetic analysis, and the association was replicated in an independent cohort. Most TCR sequences were observed very rarely across donors, whereas some public TCRs were present in many individuals. According to a later genetic analysis, donors in an Asian-associated ancestry cluster had fewer N-insertions in productive TCRs than the roughly 700-donor mean.

The chain uses TRBV2 and TRBJ1-1; TRBD1 aligns with 8 central bases. Sequences were obtained from PBMCs. This sequence was found in a man aged 25 to 45 in good health and CMV-seronegative. The DNA sequence reads TGTGCCAGCACTGTACAGGGGGAAAACACTGAAGCTTTCTTT. The resulting protein is CASTVQGENTEAFF.